Following are 8 T cell receptor beta chains from one sample sequenced in a study of blood T cell repertoires in COVID-19. Sequencing used immunoSEQ multiplex PCR; TCRdb keeps in-frame clones, though not all of them. Seen here are under 100,000 clones, 75% to 85% observed once, and the top ten hold around 12%. Sequenced material: peripheral blood. Source of these receptors: a woman in her 40s with active or convalescent COVID-19.

The genes are TRBV7-7 and TRBJ2-2; possibly TRBD2 for D (6 bases). Germline V gene data show CDR1 as SSHAT and CDR2 as FNYEAQ (reference sequence). V lost 1 base and J lost 6, with 12 bases in between. This CDR3 has 15 residues. In DNA, the CDR3 is TGTGCCAGCAGCTTAGGCGGAGGGGATGCCGGGGAGCTGTTTTTT. This encodes CASSLGGGDAGELFF.

This clone was observed a single time. V and J are TRBV14 and TRBJ2-2; no clear D. Trimming shortened V by 1 base and J by 7 bases, and 7 bases separated the two germline ends. The CDR3 consists of 13 residues. Per the germline V gene, CDR1 is SGHDN and CDR2 is FVKESK. The CDR3, as DNA: TGTGCCAGCAGCCAAGTGAGAAACGGGGAGCTGTTTTTT. Protein sequence: CASSQVRNGELFF.

The table lists this clone with a count of one. V and J are TRBV6-1 and TRBJ2-7; 7 positions agree with TRBD1. CDR3 length: 13 residues. V lost 6 bases and J lost 5; bases outside the gene matches: 7. Germline V gene data show CDR1 as MNHNS and CDR2 as SASEGT. In DNA form, the CDR3 reads TGTGCCAGCAGGCAGACAGGGCTCGACGAGCAGTACTTC. Amino acid sequence: CASRQTGLDEQYF.

The chain combines TRBV7-6 with TRBJ1-1; 9 bases line up with TRBD1. The J segment lost 4 bases and the V segment lost 5 bases, leaving 8 bases of the junction unmatched. The CDR3 length is 15 residues. Germline CDR1 is SGHVS and CDR2 is FNYEAQ. CDR3 bases: TGTGCCAGCAGCCTGACAGGGGGTCGGGGCACTGAAGCTTTCTTT. Its protein is CASSLTGGRGTEAFF. Full variable domain (remainder filled in from reference TRBV7-6 and TRBJ1-1): GAGVSQSPRYKVTKRGQDVALRCDPISGHVSLYWYRQALGQGPEFLTYFNYEAQQDKSGLPNDRFSAERPEGSISTLTIQRTEQRDSAMYRCASSLTGGRGTEAFFGQGTRLTVV.

This clone was picked up one time. V and J are TRBV4-3 and TRBJ2-3; TRBD2 matches 12 bases. The CDR3 runs 18 residues. The V gene's germline CDR1 is LGHNA and CDR2 YSLEER. V lost 0 bases to trimming and J lost 1 base; unmatched junction nucleotides: 5. The CDR3 reads CASSQDFRTSGGTDTQYF. CDR3 nucleotides: TGCGCCAGCAGCCAAGATTTCCGGACTAGCGGGGGCACAGATACGCAGTATTTT.

The chain combines TRBV7-6 with TRBJ2-7; 9 nucleotides match TRBD1. The CDR3 loop spans 16 amino acids. Looked up from germline, CDR1 is SGHVS and CDR2 is FNYEAQ. The ends lost 0 bases at V and 3 bases at J; junction bases unmatched: 6. CDR3 amino acids: CASSLAPGQGNYEQYF. DNA for the CDR3: TGTGCCAGCAGCTTAGCTCCCGGACAGGGGAACTACGAGCAGTACTTC. Full variable domain (missing parts from reference TRBV7-6 and TRBJ2-7): GAGVSQSPRYKVTKRGQDVALRCDPISGHVSLYWYRQALGQGPEFLTYFNYEAQQDKSGLPNDRFSAERPEGSISTLTIQRTEQRDSAMYRCASSLAPGQGNYEQYFGPGTRLTVT.

The chain has TRBV29-1 and TRBJ1-4, with 7 bases aligning to TRBD1. In germline, CDR1 is SQVTM, CDR2 ANQGSEA. CDR3 length: 15 amino acids. V lost 6 bases, J lost 5 bases, and 12 bases stayed unmatched. CDR3 sequence (DNA): TGCAGCGTGAGGGGGCCGGGACAGAAAAATGAAAAACTGTTTTTT. Its protein is CSVRGPGQKNEKLFF.

This clone was counted between two and nine times. This chain links TRBV6-6 with TRBJ2-1; D is unclear. CDR3 length equals 15 residues. V was clipped by 1 base and J by 0 bases, with 7 bases between them. The germline V gene encodes CDR1 MNHNY and CDR2 SVGAGI (reference sequence). CDR3 amino acids: CASSYYGGSYNEQFF. In DNA form, the CDR3 reads TGTGCCAGCAGTTACTACGGCGGCTCCTACAATGAGCAGTTCTTC.